This TCR beta chain appears in the sequencing data of a study of cytomegalovirus exposure and HLA in healthy donors. Across the whole study: A prior analysis found 117 million unique TCR beta sequences from 150 million to 200 million T cells. The study, taken as a whole, reports: As was reported, the HLA-A and HLA-B alleles of most subjects were accurately predicted from TCR beta sequences. Earlier analysis looked at TCR beta V segments, and most were productive about 90% or about 30% of the time. The authors later linked a missense DCLRE1C variant to TCR beta V- and J-gene trimming.

This clone appeared a few times. Its antigen is not identified. V lost 3 bases and J lost 6, with 12 bases in between. This CDR3 region has 15 residues. Germline V gene data show CDR1 as MNHNS and CDR2 as SASEGT. Primers: 60 Vbeta forward and 13 Jbeta reverse. Clones were read by immunoSEQ multiplex PCR, and TCRdb kept only the in-frame ones, dropping some. The table lists roughly 120,000 clones, roughly 80% of them singletons, with approximately 30% in the top ten. J is TRBJ1-6 and V is TRBV6-1; weak D call: TRBD1 (6 bases). The material sequenced was PBMCs. The sequence was collected from a man aged 60-69 years in good health and CMV-seropositive. Here the CDR3 reads CASSEASRGNSPLHF. The CDR3 nucleotides are TGTGCCAGCAGTGAGGCGAGCAGGGGTAATTCACCCCTCCACTTT.